A selection of T cell receptor beta chains follows, all from one sample in a study of brain T cells in children with intractable seizures. Some clones are missing from TCRdb's copy, which holds only in-frame ones; the method was immunoSEQ multiplex PCR. The sample lists tens of thousands of clones; around nine tenths were seen once. Sequenced here: peripheral blood, sampled at surgery. These receptors were obtained from a girl aged 2-10 years with Rasmussen encephalitis and intractable seizures. The CDR3 runs from the conserved cysteine through the conserved F or W. D genes are given only for firm matches. For some rows the clone size is stated as once, few or many, or as a class when expanded; others skip it.

d_gene: NA; v_gene: TRBV30; j_gene: TRBJ2-3; abundance: NA; CDR3aa: CAWSFTGGADTQYF; CDR3nt: TGTGCCTGGAGTTTCACAGGGGGGGCAGATACGCAGTATTTT
d_gene: NA; v_gene: TRBV6-5; j_gene: TRBJ1-2; abundance: NA; CDR3aa: CASRLGTESNYGYTF; CDR3nt: TGTGCCAGCAGGCTCGGGACGGAGTCCAACTATGGCTACACCTTC
d_gene: NA; v_gene: TRBV20-1; j_gene: TRBJ1-5; abundance: NA; CDR3aa: CSASPDSNQPQHF; CDR3nt: TGCAGTGCTAGTCCGGATAGCAATCAGCCCCAGCATTTT
d_gene: TRBD1; v_gene: TRBV2; j_gene: TRBJ2-2; abundance: NA; CDR3aa: CASRSDRGKLFF; CDR3nt: TGTGCCAGCAGGTCGGACAGGGGAAAGCTGTTTTTT
d_gene: TRBD1; v_gene: TRBV18; j_gene: TRBJ2-7; abundance: NA; CDR3aa: CASSPDRGSYEQYF; CDR3nt: TGTGCCAGCTCACCCGACAGGGGCTCCTACGAGCAGTACTTC
d_gene: NA; v_gene: TRBV7-2; j_gene: TRBJ1-1; abundance: once; CDR3aa: CASSLFGENTEAFF; CDR3nt: TGTGCCAGCAGCTTATTTGGAGAGAACACTGAAGCTTTCTTT
d_gene: NA; v_gene: TRBV24-1; j_gene: TRBJ2-2; abundance: NA; CDR3aa: CATSDSLGNTGELFF; CDR3nt: TGTGCCACCAGTGACTCCCTGGGGAACACCGGGGAGCTGTTTTTT
d_gene: NA; v_gene: TRBV7-3; j_gene: TRBJ1-5; abundance: NA; CDR3aa: CASSPGGGNQPQHF; CDR3nt: TGTGCCAGCAGCCCTGGGGGGGGCAATCAGCCCCAGCATTTT
d_gene: TRBD1; v_gene: TRBV28; j_gene: TRBJ1-4; abundance: NA; CDR3aa: CASSLTGITTTNEKLFF; CDR3nt: TGTGCCAGCAGTCTGACAGGGATTACTACAACTAATGAAAAACTGTTTTTT
d_gene: TRBD2; v_gene: TRBV7-2; j_gene: TRBJ2-3; abundance: NA; CDR3aa: CASSSGGTDTQYF; CDR3nt: TGTGCCAGCAGTAGCGGGGGCACAGATACGCAGTATTTT
d_gene: NA; v_gene: TRBV5-1; j_gene: TRBJ2-7; abundance: NA; CDR3aa: CASSRGQYEQYF; CDR3nt: TGCGCCAGCAGCCGAGGACAGTACGAGCAGTACTTC
d_gene: TRBD1; v_gene: TRBV29-1; j_gene: TRBJ1-4; abundance: NA; CDR3aa: CSVFGSTGTFEKLFF; CDR3nt: TGCAGCGTTTTTGGTTCGACAGGGACCTTTGAAAAACTGTTTTTT
d_gene: NA; v_gene: TRBV3-1/TRBV3-2; j_gene: TRBJ1-1; abundance: NA; CDR3aa: CASSQSGPGTEAFF; CDR3nt: TGTGCCAGCAGCCAATCCGGTCCAGGCACTGAAGCTTTCTTT
d_gene: NA; v_gene: TRBV5-1; j_gene: TRBJ2-7; abundance: NA; CDR3aa: CASSPDSRYEQYF; CDR3nt: TGCGCCAGCAGCCCGGACAGTCGCTACGAGCAGTACTTC
d_gene: NA; v_gene: TRBV11-1; j_gene: TRBJ2-5; abundance: once; CDR3aa: CASSRLSYQETQYF; CDR3nt: TGTGCCAGCAGCAGGCTCTCGTACCAAGAGACCCAGTACTTC
d_gene: NA; v_gene: TRBV7-3; j_gene: TRBJ1-1; abundance: NA; CDR3aa: CASSSDMNTEAFF; CDR3nt: TGTGCCAGCAGCTCAGACATGAACACTGAAGCTTTCTTT
d_gene: NA; v_gene: TRBV20-1; j_gene: TRBJ1-6; abundance: NA; CDR3aa: CSASQTSTLHF; CDR3nt: TGCAGTGCCTCCCAGACATCCACCCTCCACTTT
d_gene: NA; v_gene: TRBV30; j_gene: TRBJ2-3; abundance: NA; CDR3aa: CAWSLSWISTDTQYF; CDR3nt: TGTGCCTGGAGTCTTAGCTGGATTAGCACAGATACGCAGTATTTT
d_gene: TRBD1; v_gene: TRBV6-5; j_gene: TRBJ1-5; abundance: NA; CDR3aa: CASSDMGQPNQPQHF; CDR3nt: TGTGCCAGCAGCGACATGGGACAGCCCAATCAGCCCCAGCATTTT
d_gene: NA; v_gene: TRBV11-3; j_gene: TRBJ1-1; abundance: NA; CDR3aa: CASSSRQNTEAFF; CDR3nt: TGTGCCAGCAGCTCGCGTCAGAACACTGAAGCTTTCTTT
d_gene: TRBD1; v_gene: TRBV29-1; j_gene: TRBJ1-2; abundance: NA; CDR3aa: CSAEDREGYTF; CDR3nt: TGCAGCGCAGAAGACAGGGAAGGCTACACCTTC
d_gene: NA; v_gene: TRBV4-1; j_gene: TRBJ1-2; abundance: few; CDR3aa: CASSHNTEIDGYTF; CDR3nt: TGCGCCAGCAGCCATAATACAGAAATAGACGGCTACACCTTC
d_gene: NA; v_gene: TRBV7-3; j_gene: TRBJ2-7; abundance: NA; CDR3aa: CASSLAGTPNSYEQYF; CDR3nt: TGTGCCAGCAGCTTAGCCGGGACACCTAACTCCTACGAGCAGTACTTC
d_gene: TRBD1; v_gene: TRBV19; j_gene: TRBJ1-1; abundance: NA; CDR3aa: CASSIDGGYGTVTNTEAFF; CDR3nt: TGTGCCAGTAGTATAGACGGGGGGTACGGGACAGTTACAAACACTGAAGCTTTCTTT
d_gene: TRBD2; v_gene: TRBV5-1; j_gene: TRBJ2-1; abundance: NA; CDR3aa: CASSARLAANEQFF; CDR3nt: TGCGCCAGCAGCGCACGACTAGCGGCTAATGAGCAGTTCTTC
d_gene: NA; v_gene: TRBV15; j_gene: TRBJ1-6; abundance: NA; CDR3aa: CATSGGVALYSPLHF; CDR3nt: TGTGCCACCAGCGGGGGGGTGGCACTGTATTCACCCCTCCACTTT
d_gene: NA; v_gene: TRBV19; j_gene: TRBJ1-6; abundance: NA; CDR3aa: CASSIWVMDSPLHF; CDR3nt: TGTGCCAGTAGTATTTGGGTGATGGATTCACCCCTCCACTTT
d_gene: NA; v_gene: TRBV29-1; j_gene: TRBJ2-7; abundance: NA; CDR3aa: CSAAGDSYEQYF; CDR3nt: TGCAGCGCTGCCGGGGACTCCTACGAGCAGTACTTC
d_gene: TRBD1; v_gene: TRBV24-1; j_gene: TRBJ1-2; abundance: few; CDR3aa: CATSDPTGTGATYTF; CDR3nt: TGTGCCACCAGTGATCCAACCGGGACAGGAGCTACCTACACCTTC
d_gene: TRBD1; v_gene: TRBV7-9; j_gene: TRBJ1-1; abundance: NA; CDR3aa: CASSMPKGARNTEAFF; CDR3nt: TGTGCCAGCAGCATGCCAAAGGGGGCGAGGAACACTGAAGCTTTCTTT
d_gene: NA; v_gene: TRBV4-2; j_gene: TRBJ2-1; abundance: NA; CDR3aa: CASSQAAGWDNEQFF; CDR3nt: TGTGCCAGCAGCCAAGCTGCGGGTTGGGACAATGAGCAGTTCTTC
d_gene: TRBD2; v_gene: TRBV30; j_gene: TRBJ2-2; abundance: NA; CDR3aa: CAWCPGQRAWEGTGELFF; CDR3nt: TGTGCCTGGTGCCCCGGCCAGCGGGCGTGGGAGGGTACCGGGGAGCTGTTTTTT
d_gene: TRBD2; v_gene: TRBV5-6; j_gene: TRBJ2-4; abundance: NA; CDR3aa: CASSLGGSGSSGDIQYF; CDR3nt: TGTGCCAGCAGCTTGGGGGGTAGCGGGAGCTCCGGGGACATTCAGTACTTC
d_gene: NA; v_gene: TRBV20-1; j_gene: TRBJ2-3; abundance: NA; CDR3aa: CSAVGSDTQYF; CDR3nt: TGCAGTGCTGTGGGATCGGATACGCAGTATTTT
d_gene: TRBD1; v_gene: TRBV10-1; j_gene: TRBJ2-1; abundance: NA; CDR3aa: CASSPLGGTGEFF; CDR3nt: TGCGCCAGCAGTCCGCTGGGGGGGACAGGGGAGTTCTTC
d_gene: TRBD2; v_gene: TRBV5-4; j_gene: TRBJ2-7; abundance: NA; CDR3aa: CASSWSGTSSEQYF; CDR3nt: TGTGCCAGCAGCTGGTCCGGGACTAGCAGCGAGCAGTACTTC
d_gene: NA; v_gene: TRBV11-3; j_gene: TRBJ1-3; abundance: NA; CDR3aa: CASSRGLGNTIYF; CDR3nt: TGTGCCAGCAGCCGTGGACTAGGAAACACCATATATTTT
d_gene: NA; v_gene: TRBV7-2; j_gene: TRBJ1-1; abundance: NA; CDR3aa: CASSPGLMNTEAFF; CDR3nt: TGTGCCAGCAGCCCAGGGTTAATGAACACTGAAGCTTTCTTT
d_gene: NA; v_gene: TRBV10-1; j_gene: TRBJ2-2; abundance: NA; CDR3aa: CASSDGGKDTGELFF; CDR3nt: TGCGCCAGCAGTGATGGGGGGAAAGACACCGGGGAGCTGTTTTTT
d_gene: NA; v_gene: TRBV7-9; j_gene: TRBJ1-2; abundance: once; CDR3aa: CASSLGGARGYTF; CDR3nt: TGTGCCAGCAGCTTAGGTGGGGCGCGCGGCTACACCTTC
d_gene: NA; v_gene: TRBV23-1; j_gene: TRBJ1-2; abundance: NA; CDR3aa: CASSQSVRYGYTF; CDR3nt: TGCGCCAGCAGTCAATCAGTCAGGTATGGCTACACCTTC
d_gene: NA; v_gene: TRBV5-1; j_gene: TRBJ2-5; abundance: NA; CDR3aa: CASSSPGEETQYF; CDR3nt: TGCGCCAGCAGCTCACCGGGCGAAGAGACCCAGTACTTC
d_gene: NA; v_gene: TRBV24-1; j_gene: TRBJ2-5; abundance: NA; CDR3aa: CATSDGETQYF; CDR3nt: TGTGCCACCAGTGATGGAGAGACCCAGTACTTC
d_gene: NA; v_gene: TRBV18; j_gene: TRBJ1-2; abundance: once; CDR3aa: CASSLGAGVLSVGYTF; CDR3nt: TGTGCCAGCTCCCTCGGCGCAGGGGTATTATCCGTAGGCTACACCTTC
d_gene: NA; v_gene: TRBV10-3; j_gene: TRBJ1-5; abundance: NA; CDR3aa: CAISESGQPQHF; CDR3nt: TGTGCCATCAGTGAGTCAGGTCAGCCCCAGCATTTT
d_gene: NA; v_gene: TRBV6-1; j_gene: TRBJ1-2; abundance: NA; CDR3aa: CASSEVGAYGYTF; CDR3nt: TGTGCCAGCAGTGAAGTTGGGGCCTATGGCTACACCTTC
d_gene: NA; v_gene: TRBV6-5; j_gene: TRBJ1-5; abundance: NA; CDR3aa: CATAPLTGPNQPQHF; CDR3nt: TGTGCCACCGCCCCGCTCACAGGGCCCAATCAGCCCCAGCATTTT